The present T cell receptor beta chain was sequenced within a study of blood T cell repertoires in COVID-19. Assay: immunoSEQ multiplex PCR; the TCRdb copy retains only in-frame clones and omits some. The top ten clones hold approximately 1.5% of a sample with around 400,000 clones, roughly 86% of them seen once. The CDR3 extends over 12 amino acids. Trimming left V 5 bases short and J 3 bases short, with 8 bases between. The germline CDR1 and CDR2 sequences are SGHRS and YFSETQ. The J gene is TRBJ1-1, the V gene TRBV5-1; D is undetermined. The sequence was collected from a woman aged 30 to 39 who had recovered from COVID-19. Sequenced material: PBMCs or T cells enriched from blood (not recorded which). CDR3 coding DNA: TGCGCCAGCAGGGCTTCAGACACTGAAGCTTTCTTT. This sequence encodes CASRASDTEAFF.